This entry lists 9 T cell receptor beta chains sequenced from one sample in a study of cytomegalovirus exposure and HLA in healthy donors. Primers included in the PCR were 60 Vbeta and 13 Jbeta primers. Libraries were prepared by immunoSEQ multiplex PCR; TCRdb keeps only in-frame clonotypes and omits some of them. The table shows some 120,000 clones, with around four fifths occurring only once. The material sequenced was PBMCs. The receptors were gathered from a woman aged 40 to 50 in good health and CMV-seropositive.

The CDR3 sequence is CASTLGGSSYNEQFF. The CDR3 DNA reads TGCGCCAGCACCCTGGGGGGGTCCTCCTACAATGAGCAGTTCTTC. The V call is TRBV5-1, the J call TRBJ2-1, with 7 positions matching TRBD2. This CDR3 has 15 residues. Germline loops: CDR1 SGHRS, CDR2 YFSETQ. V was clipped by 6 bases and J by 0 bases; unmatched bases: 6. Combining the CDR3 with reference TRBV5-1 and TRBJ2-1 gives the whole variable domain KAGVTQTPRYLIKTRGQQVTLSCSPISGHRSVSWYQQTPGQGLQFLFEYFSETQRNKGNFPGRFSGRQFSNSRSEMNVSTLELGDSALYLCASTLGGSSYNEQFFGPGTRLTVL.

The V call is TRBV7-8, the J call TRBJ1-2; D ambiguous. This CDR3 comprises 13 residues. Trimming pared 1 base from V and 3 bases from J, leaving 6 bases between. Germline CDR1 is SGHVS and CDR2 is FQNEAQ. CDR3 region: CASSLDTDYGYTF. The CDR3 nucleotides are TGTGCCAGCAGCTTAGATACGGACTATGGCTACACCTTC.

The chain recombines TRBV4-1 with TRBJ2-1; 9 bases are a match to TRBD2. This CDR3 has 19 residues. The germline V gene has CDR1 MGHRA and CDR2 YSYEKL. V lost 4 bases to trimming and J lost 4 bases; unmatched junction nucleotides: 17. CDR3 coding DNA: TGCGCCAGCAGCCCGGGTGGGGGGATGGATAGCGGGAGATACAATGAGCAGTTCTTC. As protein: CASSPGGGMDSGRYNEQFF.

This chain links TRBV10-3 with TRBJ2-7; 12 bases are shared with TRBD2. This CDR3 contains 15 residues. The germline V gene encodes CDR1 ENHRY and CDR2 SYGVKD. Unmatched junction bases numbered 8, after V lost 4 bases and J lost 7 bases. The DNA of the CDR3 is TGTGCCATCAGTGCCGGGACTAGCGGGCCTCGGGAGCAGTACTTC. Translated, it gives CAISAGTSGPREQYF.

This rearrangement joins TRBV5-1 to TRBJ2-3; D gene uncertain. V dropped 4 bases and J dropped 2 bases, with 14 bases sitting between them. CDR3 length equals 15 residues. Germline lookup yields CDR1 SGHRS and CDR2 YFSETQ. The CDR3 protein is CASSNTVALTDTQYF. The CDR3 bases are TGCGCCAGCAGCAATACCGTGGCCCTCACAGATACGCAGTATTTT. Combining the CDR3 with reference TRBV5-1 and TRBJ2-3 gives the whole variable domain KAGVTQTPRYLIKTRGQQVTLSCSPISGHRSVSWYQQTPGQGLQFLFEYFSETQRNKGNFPGRFSGRQFSNSRSEMNVSTLELGDSALYLCASSNTVALTDTQYFGPGTRLTVL.

CDR3 protein: CAWSSGGSANEKLFF. DNA for the CDR3: TGTGCCTGGAGTTCCGGGGGGTCGGCTAATGAAAAACTGTTTTTT. This chain connects TRBV30 to TRBJ1-4, with TRBD1 as a possible D gene (5 bases). The CDR3 has 15 amino acids. The ends were cut back, 2 bases at V and 3 bases at J, with 13 bases in the middle. In germline, CDR1 is GTSNPN, CDR2 SVGIG (reference sequence).

The chain recombines TRBV27 with TRBJ1-1, with TRBD1 as a possible D gene (5 bases). This CDR3 contains 16 residues. Trimming took off 3 bases at V and 0 bases at J, with 14 bases between the two ends. CDR1 is MNHEY, CDR2 SMNVEV, per germline (reference sequence). Here the CDR3 reads CASSFQQGKLNTEAFF. In DNA, the CDR3 is TGTGCCAGCAGTTTTCAGCAGGGAAAACTGAACACTGAAGCTTTCTTT.

This rearrangement joins TRBV6-1 to TRBJ1-6, with 10 positions matching TRBD1. The germline V gene has CDR1 MNHNS and CDR2 SASEGT. Trimming removed 1 base from V and 7 bases from J; junction bases left unmatched: 10. The CDR3 consists of 18 residues. Written as DNA, the CDR3 is TGTGCCAGCAGTGAAGTTTTATGGGACAGGGGAACGAATTCACCCCTCCACTTT. It translates to CASSEVLWDRGTNSPLHF.

The rearrangement links TRBV18 to TRBJ1-3; 7 bases align to TRBD1. V gave up 5 bases and J gave up 2 bases; unmatched junction bases: 9. The CDR3 is 16 amino acids. The germline gives CDR1 KGHSH, CDR2 LQKENI. CDR3 DNA: TGTGCCAGCTCATTAAAAGACAGGGTTCCTGGAAACACCATATATTTT. Its translation: CASSLKDRVPGNTIYF.